The clone carrying this T cell receptor beta chain was seen only a few times. Its antigen is unknown. It was one heparinised blood draw, averaging around 120 mL, that each donor gave. Sorting of CD4+ naive, central memory, regulatory and stem cell-like memory cells was performed via CD45RO/CCR7/CD25/CD127/CD95/CD27. This specimen belongs to a study of beta chain features in type 1 diabetes. Study outcomes and limitations: At VDJ recombination sites, type 1 diabetes patients had fewer insertions and more deleted nucleotides. It was not settled here whether HLA type affects TCRB rearrangement. Shorter TCRB CDR3s, moderately but significantly so, were found in Type 1 diabetes patients in all four CD4+ subsets.

Sequencing targeted expressed TCRB transcripts, as all isolated RNA had been reverse transcribed. The data were produced by immunoSEQ multiplex PCR, yet TCRdb's version contains in-frame clones alone and is incomplete. The sample includes hundreds of thousands of clones, around an eighth of them seen just once. The specimen was naive CD4+ T cells from blood. The origin of this receptor is a man aged 18 to 35 with type 1 diabetes.

The CDR3 reads CASKRESNQPQHF. CDR3 nucleotides: TGTGCCAGCAAGAGGGAGAGCAATCAGCCCCAGCATTTT. The rearrangement joins TRBV6-6 to TRBJ1-5; D is ambiguous. The CDR3 runs 13 residues. V lost 7 bases, J lost 1 base, and 8 bases lay in between. The germline V gene has CDR1 MNHNY and CDR2 SVGAGI (reference sequence).